Listed here are 26 T cell receptor beta chains from one sample, sequenced in a study of T cell responses to AZD1222 COVID-19 vaccine. Generated by immunoSEQ multiplex PCR, the TCRdb table keeps only in-frame clones and is missing some. The table includes 100,000 to 120,000 clones, 75% to 90% detected once. This material consisted of peripheral blood, taken 28 days after the second AZD1222 dose. The receptor source for this set is an adult who received the AZD1222 COVID-19 vaccine.

V is TRBV27 and J is TRBJ2-7; 7 nucleotides match TRBD2. Germline V gives CDR1 MNHEY, CDR2 SMNVEV (reference sequence). CDR3 size: 16 residues. With V trimmed by 0 bases and J by 2 bases, 7 bases remained unmatched. The CDR3 region is CASSLSGSGGPYEQYF. CDR3 DNA sequence: TGTGCCAGCAGTTTATCGGGTTCGGGAGGCCCCTACGAGCAGTACTTC.

This clone occurred a few times. The CDR3 sequence is CASSEQGESYEQYF. CDR3 nucleotides: TGTGCCAGCAGCGAGCAGGGGGAATCCTACGAGCAGTACTTC. The V and J genes are TRBV2 and TRBJ2-7, with 7 bases matching TRBD1. Germline CDR1 SNHLY, CDR2 FYNNEI. V lost 6 bases to trimming and J lost 1 base; unmatched junction nucleotides: 6. CDR3 length: 14 amino acids.

The rearrangement links TRBV11-2 to TRBJ2-3, with 15 bases fitting TRBD2. J was trimmed by 2 bases and V by 5 bases; bases with no gene match: 8. The CDR3 consists of 18 residues. The germline V gene encodes CDR1 SGHAT and CDR2 FQNNGV. CDR3 protein: CASSAQGLAGGNTDTQYF. CDR3 bases: TGTGCCAGCAGCGCACAAGGACTAGCGGGAGGGAACACAGATACGCAGTATTTT. The entire variable domain, with the rest obtained from reference TRBV11-2 and TRBJ2-3, is as follows: EAGVAQSPRYKIIEKRQSVAFWCNPISGHATLYWYQQILGQGPKLLIQFQNNGVVDDSQLPKDRFSAERLKGVDSTLKIQPAKLEDSAVYLCASSAQGLAGGNTDTQYFGPGTRLTVL.

The J gene is TRBJ2-1, the V gene TRBV29-1; D remains unclear. The CDR3 extends over 13 amino acids. Trimming pared 3 bases from V and 0 bases from J, leaving 6 bases between. The V gene's germline CDR1 is SQVTM and CDR2 ANQGSEA. For the CDR3, the DNA is TGCAGCGTTGACAGCGTCTCCTACAATGAGCAGTTCTTC. Protein: CSVDSVSYNEQFF.

The CDR3 coding sequence is TGTGCCAGCAGCTTAGTATACTCTCCCCAAGAGACCCAGTACTTC. Residues: CASSLVYSPQETQYF. The rearrangement links TRBV11-3 to TRBJ2-5; D uncertain. This CDR3 contains 15 residues. Deletions cut 1 base from V and 1 base from J, with 10 bases between. Germline V gene lookup returns CDR1 SGHNT and CDR2 YENEEA. Supplemented by reference TRBV11-3 and TRBJ2-5, the full variable domain reads EAGVVQSPRYKIIEKKQPVAFWCNPISGHNTLYWYLQNLGQGPELLIRYENEEAVDDSQLPKDRFSAERLKGVDSTLKIQPAELGDSAVYLCASSLVYSPQETQYFGPGTRLLVL.

This chain uses TRBV11-2 with TRBJ2-7; D gene unclear. The CDR3 is 13 amino acids. The germline V and J ends were trimmed by 8 bases and 4 bases, with 15 bases remaining between them. Germline values: CDR1 SGHAT, CDR2 FQNNGV. This CDR3 reads CASGVGTGYEQYF. The CDR3 nucleotides read TGTGCCAGCGGGGTGGGAACTGGGTACGAGCAGTACTTC.

The chain couples TRBV28 to TRBJ2-7; D is undetermined. The V end was cut by 2 bases, the J end by 3 bases, with 14 bases between. This CDR3 is 15 amino acids long. CDR1 and CDR2 (germline): MDHEN, SYDVKM. DNA of the CDR3: TGTGCCAGCAGTTTAGTCGGCGACCCTCGCTACGAGCAGTACTTC. It yields the protein CASSLVGDPRYEQYF.

This chain links TRBV7-2 with TRBJ1-2; D remains ambiguous. The CDR3 runs to 14 residues. Germline assignment: CDR1 SGHTA and CDR2 FQGNSA. Trimming removed 1 base at V and 5 bases at J, with 11 bases between. The CDR3 region is CASSLGPIPYGYTF. CDR3 bases: TGTGCCAGCAGCTTAGGGCCCATTCCGTATGGCTACACCTTC.

V and J are TRBV28 and TRBJ2-7; 12 bases agree with TRBD2. There are 14 residues in the CDR3. From germline, CDR1 is MDHEN and CDR2 SYDVKM. V gave up 6 bases and J gave up 4 bases; unmatched junction bases: 4. The DNA for the CDR3 is TGTGCCAGCAGGGTGACTAGCGGGAGTTACGAGCAGTACTTC. It encodes CASRVTSGSYEQYF.

J is TRBJ2-7 and V is TRBV6-5, with 13 bases matching TRBD2. Germline V gene sequence: CDR1 MNHEY, CDR2 SVGAGI. V dropped 4 bases and J dropped 7; count of bases not matched to a gene: 10. The CDR3 has 16 residues. For the CDR3, the DNA is TGTGCCAGCAGTTGGCGGACTAGCGGGGGTCTTGTGGAGCAGTACTTC. Its protein is CASSWRTSGGLVEQYF.

The genes are TRBV4-3 and TRBJ1-5; D gene ambiguous. Trimming took off 4 bases at V and 5 bases at J, with 12 bases between the two ends. The germline V gene encodes CDR1 LGHNA and CDR2 YSLEER. This CDR3 has 14 amino acids. The CDR3, as DNA: TGCGCCAGCAGCCCCTACCCAAGGGATCAGCCCCAGCATTTT. Its translation: CASSPYPRDQPQHF.

The chain couples TRBV7-2 to TRBJ2-3; perhaps D is TRBD1 or TRBD2 (7 bases each). Trimming cost V 2 bases and J 3 bases, with 18 bases left between them. The CDR3 runs 17 residues. CDR1 is SGHTA, CDR2 FQGNSA, per germline. The DNA for the CDR3 is TGTGCCAGCAGCTTACGAGGGGGCGGGAGTGGGACAGATACGCAGTATTTT. Amino acids: CASSLRGGGSGTDTQYF.

This clone was recorded once. The V and J genes are TRBV28 and TRBJ2-7, with TRBD1 identical over 9 bases. This CDR3 is 12 amino acids long. V lost 6 bases, J lost 12 bases, and 9 bases stayed unmatched. Germline CDR1 MDHEN, CDR2 SYDVKM. The CDR3 nucleotides are TGTGCCAGCAGACCGGGACAGGGCGGTTGGTACTTC. Encoded protein: CASRPGQGGWYF.

This chain uses TRBV7-2 with TRBJ2-5; 15 nucleotides align to TRBD2. The germline gives CDR1 SGHTA, CDR2 FQGNSA. The CDR3 sequence is 19 residues long. J lost 5 bases, V lost 4 bases, and 14 bases had no gene match. The CDR3: CASSSRTSGRARGIETQYF. The CDR3 nucleotides read TGTGCCAGCAGCTCCCGGACTAGCGGGAGGGCCAGAGGCATCGAGACCCAGTACTTC.

The rearrangement links TRBV27 to TRBJ1-1; 9 bases are a match to TRBD1. Per the germline V gene, CDR1 is MNHEY and CDR2 is SMNVEV (reference sequence). The CDR3 covers 14 residues. The junction had 9 bases not matched to a gene; V was cut back by 8 bases and J by 5 bases. CDR3 amino acids: CASWAQGAGTEAFF. The CDR3 DNA reads TGTGCCAGCTGGGCACAGGGGGCGGGAACTGAAGCTTTCTTT.

This clone occurred a few times. The rearrangement uses TRBV18 and TRBJ2-5; 7 bases are a match to TRBD1. After removal of 3 bases from V and 4 bases from J, the junction contained 5 bases not matched to a gene. This CDR3 comprises 14 residues. Germline CDR1 KGHSH, CDR2 LQKENI. The CDR3 region is CASSPPGGGETQYF. Written as DNA, the CDR3 is TGTGCCAGCTCACCGCCAGGGGGTGGAGAGACCCAGTACTTC.

CDR3 sequence: CAWSVKRQGAQEKLFF. The DNA for the CDR3 is TGTGCCTGGAGCGTCAAACGACAGGGGGCACAGGAAAAACTGTTTTTT. The V gene is TRBV30, the J gene TRBJ1-4; 10 nucleotides align to TRBD1. Germline CDR1 GTSNPN, CDR2 SVGIG (reference sequence). Trimming at V came to 3 bases and at J to 8 bases, leaving 12 bases not matched to a gene. The CDR3 contains 16 residues. Full variable domain (outside the CDR3, taken from reference TRBV30 and TRBJ1-4): SQTIHQWPATLVQPVGSPLSLECTVEGTSNPNLYWYRQAAGRGLQLLFYSVGIGQISSEVPQNLSASRPQDRQFILSSKKLLLSDSGFYLCAWSVKRQGAQEKLFFGSGTQLSVL.

V gene TRBV28 combines with J gene TRBJ2-7; 8 positions match TRBD1. The CDR3 is 16 amino acids. The V gene end was trimmed by 6 bases and the J gene end by 5 bases; junction bases not matched to a gene: 15. Germline V CDR1 and CDR2: MDHEN, SYDVKM. CDR3 region: CASRGSPGTGKNEQYF. In DNA, the CDR3 is TGTGCCAGCAGAGGTTCCCCCGGGACAGGAAAAAACGAGCAGTACTTC.

This chain connects TRBV2 to TRBJ1-6, with D maybe TRBD1 (6 bases). This CDR3 contains 14 residues. Germline V gives CDR1 SNHLY, CDR2 FYNNEI. V lost 4 bases and J lost 9, with 13 bases in between. DNA of the CDR3: TGTGCCAGCAGTGTTGAAGGCAGGGGTTCACCCCTCCACTTT. This codes for CASSVEGRGSPLHF.

Regarding this clone: Within the sample, other DNA sequences also encode this same CDR3. The V call is TRBV7-9, the J call TRBJ1-3, with a weak D call TRBD1 (6 bases). V lost 5 bases and J lost 0, with 11 bases in between. Germline V gene data show CDR1 as SEHNR and CDR2 as FQNEAQ (reference sequence). The CDR3 consists of 15 residues. DNA for the CDR3: TGTGCCAGCAGCCCGACAGGATACTCTGGAAACACCATATATTTT. It specifies CASSPTGYSGNTIYF.

This clone was seen just once. The chain carries TRBV6-2 or TRBV6-3 and TRBJ1-2; weak D call: TRBD1 (6 bases). Germline values: CDR1 MNHEY, CDR2 SVGEGT. CDR3 length equals 14 residues. V was clipped by 2 bases and J by 6 bases, with 13 bases between them. CDR3 nucleotide sequence: TGTGCCAGCAGTTACCGTTGGACAGATCATGGCTACACCTTC. Its translation: CASSYRWTDHGYTF.

The V and J genes are TRBV6-6 and TRBJ2-3; 16 positions match TRBD2. The CDR3 spans 18 residues. The ends lost 5 bases at V and 9 bases at J; junction bases unmatched: 14. Germline-derived CDR1 and CDR2 are MNHNY and SVGAGI (reference sequence). The CDR3 sequence: CASSPNVGTSGRVGTQYF. In DNA form, the CDR3 reads TGTGCCAGCAGTCCCAACGTCGGGACTAGCGGGAGGGTGGGGACGCAGTATTTT.

This chain uses TRBV11-3 with TRBJ2-2; 9 nucleotides line up with TRBD2. J gave up 7 bases and V 5 bases, and 8 bases lay outside the gene matches. The CDR3 length is 15 residues. In germline, CDR1 is SGHNT, CDR2 YENEEA. The CDR3 region has the DNA TGTGCCAGCAGCGCCCGGACTAGCGAAAGCGGGGAGCTGTTTTTT. It yields the protein CASSARTSESGELFF.

This rearrangement joins TRBV19 to TRBJ1-5; TRBD1 agrees at 7 bases. This CDR3 has 15 amino acids. Germline V lookup: CDR1 LNHDA, CDR2 SQIVND (reference sequence). The V gene end was trimmed by 5 bases and the J gene end by 3 bases; junction bases not matched to a gene: 7. In DNA form, the CDR3 reads TGTGCCAGTAGTCGCGACAGGGCGGACAATCAGCCCCAGCATTTT. This gives the protein CASSRDRADNQPQHF.

The gene calls are TRBV19 and TRBJ2-1; 12 nucleotides match TRBD2. The length of the CDR3 is 15 residues. Germline CDR1 LNHDA, CDR2 SQIVND (reference sequence). V lost 5 bases and J lost 14; bases outside the gene matches: 13. The CDR3 DNA reads TGTGCCAGTAGTGAGCTAGCGGGAGGGCCTTTTGGGGAGTTCTTC. It is translated as CASSELAGGPFGEFF.

This chain connects TRBV11-2 to TRBJ1-5; D is perhaps TRBD1 (5 bases). This CDR3 comprises 14 residues. Looked up from germline, CDR1 is SGHAT and CDR2 is FQNNGV. The V end lost 5 bases, the J end lost 0 bases, and 8 bases lay between the germline ends. The CDR3 DNA sequence: TGTGCCAGCAGCCTACAGGATAGCAATCAGCCCCAGCATTTT. This translates into CASSLQDSNQPQHF.